Listed here is a single T cell receptor (beta chain). This CDR3 has 12 amino acids. V lost 0 bases, J lost 5 bases, and 4 bases lay in between. Germline V gene sequence: CDR1 SGDLS, CDR2 YYNGEE. This specimen belongs to a study of cytomegalovirus exposure and HLA in healthy donors. The study ran its PCR with 60 Vbeta and 13 Jbeta primers. Produced via immunoSEQ multiplex PCR; TCRdb's table is partial and in-frame only. The profile shows 150,000 to 200,000 clones, more than 80% of them singletons. Sequenced material: PBMCs. This receptor was identified in a woman younger than 35 in good health and CMV-seronegative. V is TRBV9 and J is TRBJ2-3; D remains ambiguous. CDR3 bases: TGTGCCAGCAGCGTAGGCGGAGATACGCAGTATTTT. This codes for CASSVGGDTQYF. The whole variable domain, remainder taken from reference TRBV9 and TRBJ2-3, is DSGVTQTPKHLITATGQRVTLRCSPRSGDLSVYWYQQSLDQGLQFLIQYYNGEERAKGNILERFSAQQFPDLHSELNLSSLELGDSALYFCASSVGGDTQYFGPGTRLTVL.